This T cell receptor (beta chain) was documented in a study of T cell responses to AZD1222 COVID-19 vaccine. Study results and limitations: Across spike, vaccine-associated CD4 TCRs were found, dominant at 160-218 and 743-854.

The table came from immunoSEQ multiplex PCR; TCRdb's copy has only in-frame clones and leaves some out. The table includes some 99,000 clones, about four fifths detected once. The germline gives CDR1 MNHEY, CDR2 SVGAGI. The V and J ends lost 8 bases and 4 bases respectively, with 20 bases between them. The length of the CDR3 is 15 residues. A remark on this clone: What it binds is unknown.

The receptor was derived from an adult who received the AZD1222 COVID-19 vaccine. Sequencing was performed on peripheral blood, taken 28 days after the second AZD1222 dose. The chain joins TRBV6-5 to TRBJ1-2; D may be TRBD1 (5 bases). CDR3 loop: CASSDTTGLAYGYTF. The CDR3 DNA reads TGTGCCAGCTCGGATACCACAGGCTTGGCCTATGGCTACACCTTC.